A single sample gave rise to the 23 T cell receptor beta chains below, sequenced in a study of identical twins. Each CDR3 protein is one row after TCRdb ran MiXCR on the 5' RACE reads. Of a few hundred thousand distinct CDR3 sequences listed, 8% to 9.5% are singletons. These data were also reused for a study on yellow fever vaccine responses in identical twins.

Source material: CD8+ T cells sorted from blood. These TCRs come from a woman aged 18-29 years in good health.

The rearrangement links TRBV2 to TRBJ2-1; D may be TRBD1 or TRBD2 (5 bases each). The germline gives CDR1 SNHLY, CDR2 FYNNEI. The V end was cut by 10 bases, the J end by 3 bases, with 13 bases between. CDR3 length: 13 residues. CDR3 residues: CATGTSVYNEQFF. Written as DNA, the CDR3 is TGTGCCACCGGGACGTCCGTCTACAATGAGCAGTTCTTC.

This rearrangement joins TRBV27 to TRBJ2-3; 12 bases fit TRBD2. This CDR3 contains 19 residues. After removal of 1 base from V and 6 bases from J, the junction contained 14 bases not matched to a gene. Germline V gives CDR1 MNHEY, CDR2 SMNVEV (reference sequence). DNA for the CDR3: TGTGCCAGCAGTTTATATTTCCCTCTAGCGGGGGGGCCTAATGATACGCAGTATTTT. Translating gives CASSLYFPLAGGPNDTQYF.

This clonotype was observed a handful of times. The rearrangement joins TRBV7-2 to TRBJ2-5; 8 bases fit TRBD2. The V gene's germline CDR1 is SGHTA and CDR2 FQGNSA. The length of the CDR3 is 15 residues. V lost 6 bases and J lost 5; bases outside the gene matches: 11. This CDR3 is CASSLAGQSLETQYF. The CDR3 region has the DNA TGTGCCAGCAGTCTAGCGGGCCAATCGTTGGAGACCCAGTACTTC.

The gene calls are TRBV7-9 and TRBJ2-7, with D tentatively TRBD2 (5 bases). V was cut by 5 bases and J by 4 bases, with 12 bases left in between. Germline CDR1 SEHNR, CDR2 FQNEAQ (reference sequence). The CDR3 runs 13 residues. The CDR3: CASSPAVRYEQYF. In DNA form, the CDR3 reads TGTGCCAGCAGCCCAGCGGTCAGATACGAGCAGTACTTC.

The rearrangement links TRBV27 to TRBJ2-4; D may be TRBD2 (6 bases). The CDR3 runs 12 residues. In germline, CDR1 is MNHEY, CDR2 SMNVEV (reference sequence). The V end lost 3 bases, the J end lost 9 bases, and 9 bases lay between the germline ends. DNA for the CDR3: TGTGCCAGCAGTTTGACCGGGGGCATTCAGTACTTC. Protein product: CASSLTGGIQYF.

This clonotype has only a few counts. The V gene is TRBV6-1, the J gene TRBJ2-2; the D is unclear. This CDR3 contains 16 residues. Trimming stripped 5 bases from V and 0 bases from J, with 13 bases between. Germline CDR1 is MNHNS and CDR2 is SASEGT. The CDR3 DNA is TGTGCCAGCAGTCCCGAAAGGGATTCGAACACCGGGGAGCTGTTTTTT. Its protein is CASSPERDSNTGELFF.

This chain links TRBV7-2 with TRBJ2-7, with D uncertain. Germline lookup yields CDR1 SGHTA and CDR2 FQGNSA. CDR3 length: 13 residues. V was cut by 8 bases and J by 5 bases, with 16 bases left in between. The CDR3 loop is CASGKGRVNEQYF. The CDR3 coding sequence is TGTGCCAGCGGGAAGGGTAGGGTCAACGAGCAGTACTTC.

This clonotype was counted many times. This sequence joins TRBV5-5 and TRBJ2-5; D assignment may be TRBD1 or TRBD2 (5 bases each). Germline CDR1 reads SGHKS; CDR2 reads YYEKEE (reference sequence). There are 15 residues in the CDR3. V was trimmed by 4 bases and J by 2 bases, leaving 15 bases between them. The CDR3 DNA reads as TGTGCCAGCAGCAGGGGAGAAAGGGGACAAGAGACCCAGTACTTC. Encoded protein: CASSRGERGQETQYF.

This rearrangement joins TRBV27 to TRBJ1-5; D remains unclear. In germline, CDR1 is MNHEY, CDR2 SMNVEV (reference sequence). Between the trimmed V and J ends, which lost 6 bases and 0 bases, there was a span of 12 bases. This CDR3 has 15 residues. The CDR3 bases are TGTGCCAGCAGCCCGGGAGCCTATAGCAATCAGCCCCAGCATTTT. Translation gives CASSPGAYSNQPQHF.

To note about this clonotype: Given a much more abundant clone one base away, this may be a read error. J is TRBJ2-7 and V is TRBV28; TRBD1 aligns across 8 bases. The V gene's germline CDR1 is MDHEN and CDR2 SYDVKM. The CDR3 is made up of 16 amino acids. With 11 bases clipped from V and 1 base from J, the junction kept 16 bases outside the gene matches. CDR3 protein: CARWGAGGTRSYEQYF. As DNA, the CDR3 is TGTGCCCGTTGGGGGGCAGGGGGCACACGATCCTACGAGCAGTACTTC. The complete variable domain, with remaining parts taken from reference TRBV28 and TRBJ2-7, reads DVKVTQSSRYLVKRTGEKVFLECVQDMDHENMFWYRQDPGLGLRLIYFSYDVKMKEKGDIPEGYSVSREKKERFSLILESASTNQTSMYLCARWGAGGTRSYEQYFGPGTRLTVT.

CDR3 region: CASSSGQGLDTGELFF. DNA for the CDR3: TGTGCCAGCAGCTCGGGACAGGGGCTCGACACCGGGGAGCTGTTTTTT. The J gene is TRBJ2-2, the V gene TRBV7-8, with 10 nucleotides matching TRBD1. Germline lookup yields CDR1 SGHVS and CDR2 FQNEAQ. CDR3 length: 16 amino acids. V was pared by 4 bases and J by 3 bases, with 5 bases of the junction left unmatched.

The gene calls are TRBV4-1 and TRBJ2-3; D gene unclear. There are 14 residues in the CDR3. V was trimmed by 1 base and J by 8 bases, leaving 13 bases between them. Germline V gene data show CDR1 as MGHRA and CDR2 as YSYEKL. CDR3 protein: CASSQGAQHGTQYF. CDR3 in DNA: TGCGCCAGCAGCCAAGGAGCCCAGCACGGTACGCAGTATTTT.

The table lists this clonotype with a few counts. The chain employs TRBV12-3 or TRBV12-4 and TRBJ2-3; D remains ambiguous. Deletions cut 3 bases from V and 2 bases from J, with 6 bases between. This CDR3 contains 13 residues. The CDR3 nucleotides read TGTGCCAGCAGTTTTATTCCCACAGATACGCAGTATTTT. Amino acid sequence: CASSFIPTDTQYF.

The chain employs TRBV5-1 and TRBJ2-7; tentatively, D is TRBD1 (5 bases). From germline, CDR1 is SGHRS and CDR2 YFSETQ. The CDR3 spans 14 residues. Trimming pared 3 bases from V and 3 bases from J, leaving 13 bases between. This CDR3 reads CASSYRQTDYEQYF. CDR3 DNA sequence: TGCGCCAGCAGCTACCGACAGACCGACTACGAGCAGTACTTC.

This clonotype was observed many times. This chain links TRBV4-3 with TRBJ2-7, with TRBD2 identical over 9 bases. Germline values: CDR1 LGHNA, CDR2 YSLEER. The V and J ends lost 1 base and 1 base, in that order; junction bases with no gene match: 5. This CDR3 spans 16 amino acids. CDR3 DNA sequence: TGCGCCAGCAGCCAAGGGCTAGCGGGACAATCCTACGAGCAGTACTTC. It yields the protein CASSQGLAGQSYEQYF.

In its sample, this clonotype was seen many times. This chain uses TRBV7-3 with TRBJ2-1; 8 nucleotides line up with TRBD2. Trimming at V came to 2 bases and at J to 8 bases, leaving 8 bases not matched to a gene. There are 15 residues in the CDR3. The V gene's germline CDR1 is SGHTA and CDR2 FQGTGA. The CDR3 nucleotides read TGTGCCAGCAGCTTATACGGGGGGGAAGTCTATGAGCAGTTCTTC. This gives the protein CASSLYGGEVYEQFF.

V gene TRBV30 combines with J gene TRBJ2-7; D is undetermined. Trimming removed 3 bases at V and 9 bases at J, with 18 bases between. This CDR3 spans 13 amino acids. Germline V gene lookup returns CDR1 GTSNPN and CDR2 SVGIG (reference sequence). CDR3 coding DNA: TGTGCCTGGAGCCCCCCCTTGAGATCCTCGCAGTACTTC. The encoded protein is CAWSPPLRSSQYF.

This clonotype was seen repeatedly, ten times or more. This chain links TRBV5-1 with TRBJ2-1; possibly TRBD2 for D (5 bases). This CDR3 region has 15 residues. Germline V gives CDR1 SGHRS, CDR2 YFSETQ. Trimming took off 4 bases at V and 9 bases at J, with 20 bases between the two ends. CDR3 DNA sequence: TGCGCCAGCAGCGAGGACTCAATTGCTTTGGGTGAGCAGTTCTTC. Its protein is CASSEDSIALGEQFF.

The chain employs TRBV12-3 or TRBV12-4 and TRBJ2-7, with 9 nucleotides matching TRBD2. Trimming took 3 bases from V and 6 from J; bases not matched to a gene: 9. The CDR3 is made up of 15 amino acids. CDR3 amino acids: CASSFFGGGAVEQYF. The CDR3 bases are TGTGCCAGCAGTTTCTTTGGCGGGGGGGCCGTCGAGCAGTACTTC.

At least ten counts were recorded for this clonotype. The V gene is TRBV12-3 or TRBV12-4, the J gene TRBJ2-1; D is ambiguous. Trimming took off 8 bases at V and 6 bases at J, with 14 bases between the two ends. The CDR3 extends over 13 amino acids. The CDR3 DNA sequence: TGTGCCAGCTCTGGGAACAGCCCCAATGAGCAGTTCTTC. Its translation is CASSGNSPNEQFF.

Only a few counts were recorded for this clonotype. The chain combines TRBV6-1 with TRBJ2-7, with D possibly being TRBD2 (5 bases). This CDR3 spans 12 amino acids. CDR1 MNHNS and CDR2 SASEGT come from the germline V gene. Between the trimmed V and J ends, which lost 8 bases and 0 bases, there was a span of 8 bases. The CDR3 region has the DNA TGTGCCAGCCTCGGGGTCTCCTACGAGCAGTACTTC. This gives the protein CASLGVSYEQYF.

This clonotype showed up many times. The chain has TRBV12-3 or TRBV12-4 and TRBJ2-1; 8 nucleotides agree with TRBD1. The CDR3 spans 17 residues. Unmatched junction bases numbered 10, after V lost 4 bases and J lost 2 bases. CDR3 sequence: CASSSDREFNPYNEQFF. CDR3 sequence (DNA): TGTGCCAGCAGTTCGGACAGGGAATTTAATCCCTACAATGAGCAGTTCTTC.

This clonotype has just a few counts. V usage is TRBV7-2 and J usage is TRBJ2-1; TRBD2 aligns across 13 bases. CDR3 size: 19 residues. From germline, CDR1 is SGHTA and CDR2 FQGNSA. The ends lost 0 bases at V and 2 bases at J; junction bases unmatched: 7. CDR3 sequence: CASSLAGLAGLRTYNEQFF. CDR3 nucleotide sequence: TGTGCCAGCAGCTTAGCGGGACTAGCGGGATTAAGAACCTACAATGAGCAGTTCTTC.